Presented here are 17 T cell receptor beta chains from one specimen sequenced in a study of shared clonotypes between healthy human individuals. Sequencing used immunoSEQ multiplex PCR; TCRdb keeps in-frame clones, though not all of them. The table includes about 820,000 clones, 90% to 95% detected once. CD45RO negativity and positive selection for CCR7 defined naive CD8 cells, a population that excluded terminally differentiated effector memory CD45RA+ cells. Sequencing was carried out using naive CD8+ T cells sorted from blood. The receptors were gathered from a man younger than 45 in good health.

The chain uses TRBV29-1 and TRBJ2-1, with a possible D match to TRBD2 (5 bases). Germline CDR1 SQVTM, CDR2 ANQGSEA. The CDR3 extends over 12 amino acids. V lost 5 bases, J lost 6 bases, and 11 bases lay in between. The DNA for the CDR3 is TGCAGCGTTCTAGTTGGACTCAATGAGCAGTTCTTC. This translates into CSVLVGLNEQFF.

The chain joins TRBV29-1 to TRBJ2-5; D gene uncertain. Germline assignment: CDR1 SQVTM and CDR2 ANQGSEA. The CDR3 has 13 amino acids. Trimming stripped 6 bases from V and 5 bases from J, with 16 bases between. CDR3 nucleotides: TGCAGCGTACCCGGGCCCCTCGATGAGACCCAGTACTTC. Residues: CSVPGPLDETQYF. The whole variable domain, remainder taken from reference TRBV29-1 and TRBJ2-5, is SAVISQKPSRDICQRGTSLTIQCQVDSQVTMMFWYRQQPGQSLTLIATANQGSEATYESGFVIDKFPISRPNLTFSTLTVSNMSPEDSSIYLCSVPGPLDETQYFGPGTRLLVL.

This chain joins TRBV9 and TRBJ2-1; 9 bases fit TRBD2. Germline V gene data show CDR1 as SGDLS and CDR2 as YYNGEE. The length of the CDR3 is 15 residues. V was pared by 3 bases and J by 5 bases, with 6 bases of the junction left unmatched. In nucleotides, the CDR3 is TGTGCCAGCAGCGGCTTAGCGGGAGTGGACAATGAGCAGTTCTTC. It encodes CASSGLAGVDNEQFF.

The chain combines TRBV11-2 with TRBJ2-7; 7 positions agree with TRBD1. The CDR3 contains 20 residues. V shed 0 bases, J shed 0 bases, and the junction held 17 bases outside the gene matches. Per germline, CDR1 SGHAT and CDR2 FQNNGV. In DNA, the CDR3 is TGTGCCAGCAGCTTAGAAGGGGTGGTGACAGGGTCCTTCGGCTCCTACGAGCAGTACTTC. It codes for CASSLEGVVTGSFGSYEQYF.

This clone was seen only once. The J gene is TRBJ1-1, the V gene TRBV5-1; D gene uncertain. The length of the CDR3 is 15 residues. V was trimmed by 2 bases and J by 1 base, leaving 12 bases between them. Germline V CDR1 and CDR2: SGHRS, YFSETQ. Here the CDR3 DNA reads TGCGCCAGCAGCTTATCACCCCCAGGGAACACTGAAGCTTTCTTT. This translates into CASSLSPPGNTEAFF.

Only a few counts were recorded for this clone. V and J are TRBV27 and TRBJ2-1; 11 bases agree with TRBD2. The length of the CDR3 is 15 residues. The V gene end was trimmed by 5 bases and the J gene end by 7 bases; junction bases not matched to a gene: 7. Germline V gene sequence: CDR1 MNHEY, CDR2 SMNVEV (reference sequence). The CDR3 is CASSVLAGVSNEQFF. CDR3 DNA: TGTGCCAGCAGTGTACTAGCGGGAGTTTCTAATGAGCAGTTCTTC.

The chain combines TRBV27 with TRBJ2-7; D perhaps matches TRBD2 (6 bases). Germline lookup yields CDR1 MNHEY and CDR2 SMNVEV (reference sequence). V was clipped by 0 bases and J by 5 bases, with 11 bases between them. There are 14 residues in the CDR3. The CDR3 DNA sequence: TGTGCCAGCAGTTTATCGGGGCGGGGCAACGAGCAGTACTTC. It specifies CASSLSGRGNEQYF.

The CDR3 nucleotides are TGCGCCAGCAGCCATACACAGGGGTATAATGAAAAACTGTTTTTT. It specifies CASSHTQGYNEKLFF. The chain recombines TRBV4-1 with TRBJ1-4; the match to TRBD1 covers 7 bases. Germline CDR1 MGHRA, CDR2 YSYEKL. This CDR3 spans 15 amino acids. Trimming at V came to 3 bases and at J to 4 bases, leaving 5 bases not matched to a gene.

The chain combines TRBV5-4 with TRBJ2-5, with unresolved D. The CDR3 sequence is 14 residues long. The germline gives CDR1 SGHNT, CDR2 YYREEE (reference sequence). Between the trimmed V and J ends, which lost 4 bases and 1 base, there was a span of 11 bases. CDR3 protein: CASSILGAQETQYF. The CDR3 DNA sequence: TGTGCCAGCAGCATCCTCGGCGCCCAAGAGACCCAGTACTTC.

Concerning this clone itself: Distinct nucleotide sequences in the sample also encode this CDR3. J is TRBJ2-7 and V is TRBV6-5; 11 bases map to TRBD1. Trimming cost V 6 bases and J 3 bases; bases outside gene matches: 4. Germline-derived CDR1 and CDR2 are MNHEY and SVGAGI. The CDR3 consists of 14 residues. DNA for the CDR3: TGTGCCAGCAGCAGCGGGACAGGGGGCTACGAGCAGTACTTC. Translating gives CASSSGTGGYEQYF.

V usage is TRBV28 and J usage is TRBJ2-7; 7 nucleotides line up with TRBD1. Germline V gives CDR1 MDHEN, CDR2 SYDVKM. V lost 7 bases and J lost 3; bases outside the gene matches: 12. The CDR3 contains 15 residues. Written as DNA, the CDR3 is TGTGCCAGCAAATATCGGCAGGGGGTAGGCTACGAGCAGTACTTC. As protein: CASKYRQGVGYEQYF.

J is TRBJ2-3 and V is TRBV27, with TRBD2 matching over 7 bases. Germline V gene lookup returns CDR1 MNHEY and CDR2 SMNVEV (reference sequence). The CDR3 spans 14 residues. V dropped 5 bases and J dropped 6; count of bases not matched to a gene: 8. In DNA, the CDR3 is TGTGCCAGCAGTCGTCGGGGGGTGACGGATACGCAGTATTTT. It is translated as CASSRRGVTDTQYF.

About this clone: The same CDR3 also results from other DNA sequences found in this sample. The CDR3 loop is CASSLGLAGGPGDEQFF. CDR3 DNA sequence: TGTGCCAGCAGCCTTGGACTAGCGGGAGGTCCGGGGGATGAGCAGTTCTTC. V is TRBV11-2 and J is TRBJ2-1, with 14 bases identical to TRBD2. The length of the CDR3 is 17 residues. Germline CDR1 SGHAT, CDR2 FQNNGV. The V gene end was trimmed by 5 bases and the J gene end by 8 bases; junction bases not matched to a gene: 11.

CDR3 residues: CASSWGRAYEQYF. CDR3 DNA sequence: TGTGCCAGCAGCTGGGGACGGGCATACGAGCAGTACTTC. J is TRBJ2-7 and V is TRBV7-2; the D call may be TRBD1 or TRBD2 (5 bases each). The CDR3 length is 13 residues. The germline CDR1 and CDR2 sequences are SGHTA and FQGNSA. V was trimmed by 4 bases and J by 4 bases, leaving 11 bases between them.

This chain uses TRBV15 with TRBJ2-1, with 7 nucleotides matching TRBD1. Germline CDR1 and CDR2: LNHNV and YYDKDF (reference sequence). V was clipped by 2 bases and J by 3 bases; unmatched bases: 4. The CDR3 consists of 15 residues. The CDR3 protein is CATSRHRGRYNEQFF. DNA of the CDR3: TGTGCCACCAGCAGACACAGGGGCCGCTACAATGAGCAGTTCTTC.

This clone was recorded only once. The chain couples TRBV27 to TRBJ2-1, with TRBD2 identical over 11 bases. J lost 12 bases, V lost 3 bases, and 7 bases had no gene match. The CDR3 is 14 residues long. Germline V gives CDR1 MNHEY, CDR2 SMNVEV (reference sequence). CDR3 sequence (DNA): TGTGCCAGCAGTTTGGCCCTAGCGGGAGGAGGGCAGTTCTTC. Amino acids: CASSLALAGGGQFF.

V is TRBV27 and J is TRBJ1-2; D is unresolved. The V and J ends lost 0 bases and 8 bases respectively, with 19 bases between them. The CDR3 is 16 amino acids. Germline V gene sequence: CDR1 MNHEY, CDR2 SMNVEV (reference sequence). The CDR3 loop is CASSLSRSVRVGGYTF. CDR3 coding DNA: TGTGCCAGCAGTTTATCGAGGTCTGTCCGGGTTGGAGGCTACACCTTC.